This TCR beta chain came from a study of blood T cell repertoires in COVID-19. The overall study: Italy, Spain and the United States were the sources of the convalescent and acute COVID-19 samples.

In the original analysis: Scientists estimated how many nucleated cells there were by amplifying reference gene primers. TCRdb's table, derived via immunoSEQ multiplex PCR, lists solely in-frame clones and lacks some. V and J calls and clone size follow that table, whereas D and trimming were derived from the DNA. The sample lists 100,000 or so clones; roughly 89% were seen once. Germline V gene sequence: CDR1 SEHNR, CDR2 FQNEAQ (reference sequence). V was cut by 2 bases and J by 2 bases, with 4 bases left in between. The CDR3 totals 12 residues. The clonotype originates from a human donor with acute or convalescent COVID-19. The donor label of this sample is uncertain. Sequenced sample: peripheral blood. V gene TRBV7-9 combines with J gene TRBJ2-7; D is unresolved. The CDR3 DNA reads TGTGCCAGCAGCTTAAATACCTACGAGCAGTACTTC. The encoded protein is CASSLNTYEQYF. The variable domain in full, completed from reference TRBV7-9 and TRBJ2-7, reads DTGVSQNPRHKITKRGQNVTFRCDPISEHNRLYWYRQTLGQGPEFLTYFQNEAQLEKSRLLSDRFSAERPKGSFSTLEIQRTEQGDSAMYLCASSLNTYEQYFGPGTRLTVT.